What follows are 8 T cell receptor beta chains derived from one specimen sequenced in a study of PD-L1 blockade in urothelial cancer. Time point: pretreatment peripheral blood. This table comes from immunoSEQ multiplex PCR, and its TCRdb copy is limited to in-frame clones, with some not included. The sample has more than 45,000 clones; 75% are singletons. This material consisted of PBMCs, taken around atezolizumab (anti-PD-L1) treatment. The origin of the receptors is a man in his 70s with urothelial cancer.

The V call is TRBV28, the J call TRBJ2-7; 9 bases map to TRBD1. The junction had 7 bases not matched to a gene; V was cut back by 3 bases and J by 1 base. The CDR3 spans 16 residues. The germline V gene encodes CDR1 MDHEN and CDR2 SYDVKM. CDR3 amino acids: CASSFLWGQGSYEQYF. In nucleotides, the CDR3 is TGTGCCAGCAGTTTCTTGTGGGGACAGGGTTCCTACGAGCAGTACTTC. Supplemented by reference TRBV28 and TRBJ2-7, the full variable domain reads DVKVTQSSRYLVKRTGEKVFLECVQDMDHENMFWYRQDPGLGLRLIYFSYDVKMKEKGDIPEGYSVSREKKERFSLILESASTNQTSMYLCASSFLWGQGSYEQYFGPGTRLTVT.

The chain uses TRBV11-2 and TRBJ2-7; D gene uncertain. This CDR3 spans 15 amino acids. Trimming cost V 5 bases and J 3 bases, with 17 bases left between them. The germline V gene encodes CDR1 SGHAT and CDR2 FQNNGV. In DNA, the CDR3 is TGTGCCAGCAGCCTTTACAGCCTCCCTAACTACGAGCAGTACTTC. As protein: CASSLYSLPNYEQYF. Variable domain in full (rest from reference TRBV11-2 and TRBJ2-7): EAGVAQSPRYKIIEKRQSVAFWCNPISGHATLYWYQQILGQGPKLLIQFQNNGVVDDSQLPKDRFSAERLKGVDSTLKIQPAKLEDSAVYLCASSLYSLPNYEQYFGPGTRLTVT.

This sequence joins TRBV7-2 and TRBJ1-1; the match to TRBD1 covers 10 bases. Germline trimming cut 5 bases from V and 1 base from J; bases unmatched to any gene: 1. CDR1 SGHTA and CDR2 FQGNSA come from the germline V gene. The CDR3 spans 14 residues. The CDR3 loop reads CASSRDRGNTEAFF. Written as DNA, the CDR3 is TGTGCCAGCAGCCGGGACAGGGGGAACACTGAAGCTTTCTTT.

The chain recombines TRBV11-2 with TRBJ2-5; possibly TRBD1 for D (6 bases). Trimming stripped 4 bases from V and 2 bases from J, with 14 bases between. There are 15 residues in the CDR3. CDR1 is SGHAT and CDR2 is FQNNGV in the germline V gene. The CDR3 nucleotides read TGTGCCAGCAGCTCCCTAACTGACAGGCAAGAGACCCAGTACTTC. Translation gives CASSSLTDRQETQYF.

CDR3 in amino acids: CASSLEGAEANVLTF. CDR3 bases: TGCGCCAGCAGCTTGGAAGGGGCCGAGGCCAACGTCCTGACTTTC. The chain links TRBV5-1 to TRBJ2-6, with D possibly TRBD1 on 5 matching bases. In germline, CDR1 is SGHRS, CDR2 YFSETQ. The V gene lost 0 bases and the J gene lost 6 bases, with 10 bases spanning the gap. The CDR3 extends over 15 amino acids.

The chain is built from TRBV5-1 and TRBJ2-3; TRBD2 aligns across 11 bases. Unmatched junction bases numbered 5, after V lost 4 bases and J lost 1 base. CDR1 is SGHRS, CDR2 YFSETQ, per germline. CDR3 length equals 16 residues. The CDR3 is CASSQFSGGGTDTQYF. In DNA form, the CDR3 reads TGCGCCAGCAGCCAATTTAGCGGGGGGGGCACAGATACGCAGTATTTT.

Judged by abundance, this clone is medium-sized. The chain uses TRBV5-4 and TRBJ2-5; no reliable D call. V lost 3 bases, J lost 2 bases, and 8 bases lay in between. The CDR3 consists of 13 residues. CDR1 and CDR2 (germline): SGHNT, YYREEE (reference sequence). CDR3 region: CASSWAAQETQYF. The CDR3 DNA reads as TGTGCCAGCAGCTGGGCCGCTCAAGAGACCCAGTACTTC.

The rearrangement links TRBV29-1 to TRBJ1-1, with D unclear. Germline V gene data show CDR1 as SQVTM and CDR2 as ANQGSEA. V was pared by 4 bases and J by 7 bases, with 7 bases between. There are 10 residues in the CDR3. The CDR3 loop is CSVGVSEAFF. The CDR3 coding sequence is TGCAGCGTTGGTGTCAGTGAAGCTTTCTTT. The variable domain in full, completed from reference TRBV29-1 and TRBJ1-1, reads SAVISQKPSRDICQRGTSLTIQCQVDSQVTMMFWYRQQPGQSLTLIATANQGSEATYESGFVIDKFPISRPNLTFSTLTVSNMSPEDSSIYLCSVGVSEAFFGQGTRLTVV.